This TCR beta chain was profiled in a study of blood T cell repertoires in COVID-19. Study-wide background: Acute and convalescent COVID-19 samples came from the United States, Italy and Spain. In each case, the material was cDNA or gDNA derived from T cells, B-cell-depleted T cells, or PBMCs.

The trim removed 5 bases at V and 9 bases at J, leaving 3 bases unmatched. CDR1 and CDR2 (germline): SGHTA, FQGNSA. The CDR3 is 14 residues long. As originally analysed: Reference gene primer amplification gave estimated nucleated cell counts. Method: immunoSEQ multiplex PCR; TCRdb's copy keeps in-frame clones and lacks some. V and J calls and clone size follow that table, whereas D and trimming were derived from the DNA. The table has about 150,000 clones, over 70% seen once. A single count supports this clone. The sample was peripheral blood. The clonotype originates from a man aged 50-59 years who had recovered from COVID-19. The chain combines TRBV7-2 with TRBJ2-5, with 16 nucleotides matching TRBD2. The CDR3: CASSPGLAGGPQYF. The CDR3 DNA reads as TGTGCCAGCAGCCCGGGACTAGCGGGGGGGCCCCAGTACTTC.